The rows below give T cell receptor beta chains drawn from one sample of a study of blood T cell repertoires in COVID-19. Here immunoSEQ multiplex PCR was the method, and the copy in TCRdb shows in-frame clones only, minus some. This table holds some 45,000 clones, over 75% found once. The sequenced material came from peripheral blood. These receptor sequences come from a human donor in a cohort sampled during active COVID-19. Both conserved end residues are part of each CDR3. Each record gives: J gene, D gene, clone size, V gene, CDR3 DNA, CDR3 protein. D genes are given only for firm matches. The size entry is marked missing in some rows and otherwise reads once, few, many or a size class.

>TRBJ2-7|TRBD1|.|TRBV5-5
TGTGCCAGCAGCTGGGGGACAGGGGAGAATAGCGAGCAGTACTTC
CASSWGTGENSEQYF
>TRBJ2-5|TRBD1|few|TRBV10-3
TGTGCCATCGCTCGGGGGGACAGGGTGGGAGAGACCCAGTACTTC
CAIARGDRVGETQYF
>TRBJ2-3|.|.|TRBV21-1
TGTGCCAGCAGCAAAGATGGAGCGGGAAGCACAGATACGCAGTATTTT
CASSKDGAGSTDTQYF
>TRBJ2-7|TRBD2|.|TRBV11-2
TGTGCCAGCAGCTTAGGGGCTAGCGGTCTCTACGAGCAGTACTTC
CASSLGASGLYEQYF
>TRBJ2-5|.|.|TRBV25-1
TGTGCCAGCAGTGAATACAACGCCAGGGGAGAGACCCAGTACTTC
CASSEYNARGETQYF
>TRBJ1-4|TRBD1|.|TRBV6-5
TGTGCCACAGGGGGCCGAAGGGAAGAAAAACTGTTTTTT
CATGGRREEKLFF
>TRBJ2-1|.|once|TRBV28
TGTGCCAGCAGCCCCCACGGGAGCGTAAGGGGCAATGAGCAGTTCTTC
CASSPHGSVRGNEQFF
>TRBJ1-5|TRBD1|.|TRBV28
TGTGCCAGCAGCTCTCAGGGGGCCGGCAATCAGCCCCAGCATTTT
CASSSQGAGNQPQHF
>TRBJ1-5|TRBD1|.|TRBV6-6
TGTGCCAGCAGTTACGACAGGGGCCAGCCCCAGCATTTT
CASSYDRGQPQHF
>TRBJ2-7|TRBD2|few|TRBV5-1
TGCGCCAGCAGTTTCCTAGCGGGAGCCATCTACGAGCAGTACTTC
CASSFLAGAIYEQYF
>TRBJ2-7|TRBD1|.|TRBV18
TGTGCCAGCTCACCACAAGACAGGGACGAGCAGTACTTC
CASSPQDRDEQYF
>TRBJ2-2|TRBD1|once|TRBV6-5
TGTGCCATAGGGACAGGGAGCGACACCGGGGAGCTGTTTTTT
CAIGTGSDTGELFF